The rows below give T cell receptor beta chains drawn from one sample of a study of response to subunit inactivated influenza vaccine. TCRdb re-called the RT-PCR reads with MiXCR, one entry per CDR3 protein. The table has 500,000 to 650,000 distinct CDR3 sequences, approximately 7.6% seen once. The material sequenced was PBMCs from blood, taken around 2 years after vaccination. These receptors came from a man in his fifties or sixties who received an inactivated influenza vaccine. The CDR3 runs from the conserved cysteine through the conserved F or W. A D gene is named only where the DNA matches it firmly. Not every row has a clone size; where given, it reads once, few, many or a size class.

j_gene | abundance | v_gene | d_gene | CDR3aa | CDR3nt
TRBJ2-7 | few | TRBV20-1 | - | CSARDSKGSYYEQYF | TGCAGTGCTAGAGATAGTAAGGGGTCCTACTACGAGCAGTACTTC
TRBJ1-2 | few | TRBV12-3/TRBV12-4 | TRBD1 | CASSLSPGQGPSGGYTF | TGTGCCAGCAGTTTATCCCCGGGACAGGGCCCTTCTGGTGGCTACACCTTC
TRBJ2-4 | - | TRBV21-1 | - | CASSDRLGRAKNIQYF | TGTGCCAGCAGCGATCGACTAGGGAGAGCCAAAAACATTCAGTACTTC
TRBJ2-3 | few | TRBV5-5 | - | CASSLPLSGSTDTQYF | TGTGCCAGCAGCCTACCCCTGAGCGGGAGCACAGATACGCAGTATTTT
TRBJ2-2 | - | TRBV20-1 | - | CSAGMTSALRTGKLFF | TGCAGTGCCGGGATGACTAGCGCACTGAGGACAGGGAAGCTGTTTTTT
TRBJ1-5 | - | TRBV7-2 | - | CASSRGHHNNQPQHF | TGTGCCAGCAGCCGAGGACATCACAACAATCAGCCCCAGCATTTT
TRBJ2-3 | many | TRBV20-1 | - | CSARRLGITDTQYF | TGCAGTGCTAGAAGACTAGGGATCACAGATACGCAGTATTTT
TRBJ2-1 | many | TRBV20-1 | TRBD2 | CSARDLGTSGTSHSYNEQFF | TGCAGTGCTAGAGATCTGGGGACTAGCGGGACAAGCCACTCCTACAATGAGCAGTTCTTC
TRBJ1-3 | - | TRBV6-2/TRBV6-3 | - | CASIRDISGNTIYF | TGTGCCAGCATCCGGGACATCTCTGGAAACACCATATATTTT
TRBJ2-7 | many | TRBV20-1 | TRBD1 | CSARTGAPEQYF | TGCAGTGCTAGGACAGGGGCCCCCGAGCAGTACTTC
TRBJ1-5 | many | TRBV2 | - | CASSEARVVNQPQHF | TGTGCCAGCAGTGAAGCCAGGGTGGTCAATCAGCCCCAGCATTTT
TRBJ1-1 | few | TRBV2 | TRBD1 | CASSVEPGTGGEAFF | TGTGCCAGCAGTGTCGAACCCGGGACAGGGGGTGAAGCTTTCTTT
TRBJ2-3 | few | TRBV12-3/TRBV12-4 | TRBD1 | CASTGGQGGLTSTDTQYF | TGTGCCAGCACAGGGGGACAGGGAGGTCTAACGAGCACAGATACGCAGTATTTT
TRBJ2-7 | few | TRBV10-3 | TRBD2 | CAISLTSGGGEQYF | TGTGCCATCAGCCTCACTAGCGGGGGCGGCGAGCAGTACTTC